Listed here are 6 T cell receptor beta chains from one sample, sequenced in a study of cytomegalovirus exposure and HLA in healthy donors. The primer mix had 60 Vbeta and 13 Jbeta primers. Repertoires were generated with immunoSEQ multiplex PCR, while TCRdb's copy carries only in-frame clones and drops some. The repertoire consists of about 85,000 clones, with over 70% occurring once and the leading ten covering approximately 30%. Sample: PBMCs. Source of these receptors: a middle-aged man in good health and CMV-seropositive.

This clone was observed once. The DNA of the CDR3 is TGTGCCAGCAGCTTGGGACAGGACCACGCAACTAATGAAAAACTGTTTTTT. Its translation: CASSLGQDHATNEKLFF. The rearrangement links TRBV5-6 to TRBJ1-4; the D gene is possibly TRBD1 (6 bases). The germline gives CDR1 SGHDT, CDR2 YYEEEE. The CDR3 is 17 residues long. The V end was cut by 0 bases, the J end by 0 bases, with 12 bases between.

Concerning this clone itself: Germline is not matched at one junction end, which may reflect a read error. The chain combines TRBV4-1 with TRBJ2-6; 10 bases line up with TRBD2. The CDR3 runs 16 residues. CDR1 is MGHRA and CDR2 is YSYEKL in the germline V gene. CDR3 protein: CASSWTSGSGANVLTF. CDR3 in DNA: TGCGCCAGCAGCTGGACTAGCGGCTCTGGGGCCAACGTCCTGACTTTT.

CDR3 coding DNA: TGTGCCAGCAGCAAAAATTCTAGACTCGGGACAGGGTATATGTACTTC. Protein product: CASSKNSRLGTGYMYF. The chain joins TRBV21-1 to TRBJ2-5; the table assigns TRBD1, which was not confirmed against the DNA. TRBV21-1 corresponds to a pseudogene. The CDR3 is 16 amino acids.

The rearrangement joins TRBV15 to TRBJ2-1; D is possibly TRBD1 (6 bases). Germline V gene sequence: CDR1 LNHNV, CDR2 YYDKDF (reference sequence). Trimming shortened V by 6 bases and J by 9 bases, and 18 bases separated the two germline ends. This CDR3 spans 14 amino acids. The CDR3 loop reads CATREQGIVGEQFF. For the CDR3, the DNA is TGTGCCACCAGGGAACAGGGTATAGTAGGTGAGCAGTTCTTC.

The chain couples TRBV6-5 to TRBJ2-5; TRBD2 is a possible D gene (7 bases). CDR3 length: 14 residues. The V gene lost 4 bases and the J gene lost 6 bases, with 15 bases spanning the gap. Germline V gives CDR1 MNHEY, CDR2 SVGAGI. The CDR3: CASSLGGGLKTQYF. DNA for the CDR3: TGTGCCAGCAGTTTGGGAGGGGGACTGAAGACCCAGTACTTC.

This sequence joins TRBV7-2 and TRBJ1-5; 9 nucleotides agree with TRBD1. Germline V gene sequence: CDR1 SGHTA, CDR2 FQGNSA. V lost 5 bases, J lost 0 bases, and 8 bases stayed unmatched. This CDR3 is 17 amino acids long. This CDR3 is CASSEEAGQGSNQPQHF. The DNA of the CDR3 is TGTGCCAGCAGCGAAGAGGCGGGACAGGGTAGCAATCAGCCCCAGCATTTT. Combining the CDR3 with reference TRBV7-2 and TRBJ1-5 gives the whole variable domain GAGVSQSPSNKVTEKGKDVELRCDPISGHTALYWYRQSLGQGLEFLIYFQGNSAPDKSGLPSDRFSAERTGGSVSTLTIQRTQQEDSAVYLCASSEEAGQGSNQPQHFGDGTRLSIL.